The entry that follows covers one T cell receptor beta chain sequence. Its target is unknown. CDR1 is MNHEY and CDR2 is SMNVEV in the germline V gene (reference sequence). CDR3 length: 16 residues. Losses at the gene ends were 3 bases for V and 5 bases for J; bases not matched to a gene: 10. The record originates from a study of vaccination effects on CD4 cells after COVID-19. As for the study in general: Post-vaccine sample collection fell at a median of 72 days after the second dose.

Study outcomes and limitations: Marked clonal contraction of infection- and vaccine-induced clones was seen late after vaccination.

The culture ran for approximately 11 days before CD4+ T cells were isolated. BNT162b2 vaccine or mRNA-1273 vaccine was given to participants in two doses. At days 3 and 7, half of the medium was exchanged for IL-2 medium. Clones were read by immunoSEQ multiplex PCR, and TCRdb kept only the in-frame ones, dropping some. Of tens of thousands of clones in the sample, 74% are singletons; the top ten hold under 2.5%. The receptor's source is a human donor who received a COVID-19 vaccine. The material was CD4+ T cells from PBMCs cultured without peptide, obtained after COVID-19 vaccination. The rearrangement uses TRBV27 and TRBJ2-1, with 7 positions matching TRBD2. The CDR3 spells CASSFVSKRGNNEQFF. The CDR3 DNA reads TGTGCCAGCAGTTTTGTTTCTAAGCGGGGCAACAATGAGCAGTTCTTC.